Below, 10 T cell receptor beta chains from the same sample are listed, as sequenced in a study of CD8+ T cells in alopecia areata. Reverse transcribed after extraction, RNA yielded cDNA as the sequencing template. Here immunoSEQ multiplex PCR was the method, and the copy in TCRdb shows in-frame clones only, minus some. The sample shows 95,000 to 120,000 clones, 45% to 65% of them seen only once. Treatment here: oral pan-JAK inhibitor, 5-10 mg twice daily. Material: CD4+ T cells sorted from blood, obtained at week 24, from a patient treated with tofacitinib. These receptors originate from a human donor with alopecia areata.

The V call is TRBV11-1, the J call TRBJ1-5; maybe TRBD1 (5 bases). The CDR3 has 14 residues. Deletions cut 1 base from V and 7 bases from J, with 11 bases between. Germline-derived CDR1 and CDR2 are SGHAT and FQDESV (reference sequence). For the CDR3, the DNA is TGTGCCAGCAGCTTAGACAGGCATAGCCAGCCCCAGCATTTT. Translation gives CASSLDRHSQPQHF.

In DNA, the CDR3 is TGTGCCAGCAGTGCCAGTCCTAGCGGGGCCAAAGAGACCCAGTACTTC. Encoded protein: CASSASPSGAKETQYF. The V and J genes are TRBV6-1 and TRBJ2-5, with 9 bases that match TRBD2. The CDR3 sequence is 16 residues long. Germline assignment: CDR1 MNHNS and CDR2 SASEGT. Trimming took 4 bases from V and 3 from J; bases not matched to a gene: 9.

The rearrangement uses TRBV10-3 and TRBJ2-7; 9 nucleotides agree with TRBD1. The CDR3 length is 12 residues. Unmatched junction bases numbered 3, after V lost 6 bases and J lost 6 bases. The germline gives CDR1 ENHRY, CDR2 SYGVKD. The DNA for the CDR3 is TGTGCCATCAGAGACAGGGGGGGCGAGCAGTACTTC. As protein: CAIRDRGGEQYF.

This rearrangement joins TRBV4-3 to TRBJ1-2; possibly TRBD1 for D (6 bases). CDR1 is LGHNA, CDR2 YSLEER, per germline. This CDR3 has 13 residues. V shed 0 bases and J shed 8 bases, with 10 bases lying between them. In DNA form, the CDR3 reads TGCGCCAGCAGCCAAGATCACAGGGACGGCTACACCTTC. It is translated as CASSQDHRDGYTF.

V is TRBV2 and J is TRBJ2-2; D not resolved. This CDR3 has 14 amino acids. Trimming pared 7 bases from V and 5 bases from J, leaving 14 bases between. The germline V gene encodes CDR1 SNHLY and CDR2 FYNNEI. CDR3 nucleotides: TGTGCCAGCATGGATGGCCGACCTACCGGGGAGCTGTTTTTT. Its translation: CASMDGRPTGELFF.

The chain uses TRBV7-9 and TRBJ1-5; D is unclear. The CDR3 consists of 15 residues. Per germline, CDR1 SEHNR and CDR2 FQNEAQ (reference sequence). The V gene lost 5 bases and the J gene lost 7 bases, with 18 bases spanning the gap. This chain's CDR3 is CASSPRGGPIQPQHF. The CDR3 nucleotides are TGTGCCAGCAGCCCCCGGGGAGGGCCCATCCAGCCCCAGCATTTT.

The gene calls are TRBV15 and TRBJ2-5, with a possible D match to TRBD2 (7 bases). The CDR3 has 14 amino acids. The germline V gene has CDR1 LNHNV and CDR2 YYDKDF (reference sequence). Trimming pared 6 bases from V and 4 bases from J, leaving 15 bases between. The CDR3 spells CATSRAGEGETQYF. CDR3 bases: TGTGCCACCAGTAGGGCAGGGGAGGGAGAGACCCAGTACTTC.

This clone has more than one count but fewer than ten. The chain uses TRBV9 and TRBJ2-2, with 8 bases matching TRBD1. Trimming cost V 4 bases and J 4 bases; bases outside gene matches: 6. This CDR3 spans 15 amino acids. Germline CDR1 reads SGDLS; CDR2 reads YYNGEE. The CDR3 here is CASSLGQGGTGELFF. The DNA for the CDR3 is TGTGCCAGCAGCCTAGGACAGGGAGGCACCGGGGAGCTGTTTTTT.

The rearrangement uses TRBV7-2 and TRBJ2-1; 14 nucleotides agree with TRBD2. The CDR3 covers 16 residues. V lost 5 bases and J lost 4; bases outside the gene matches: 4. The germline CDR1 and CDR2 sequences are SGHTA and FQGNSA. The chain's CDR3 is CASSTRLAGGYNEQFF. The DNA for the CDR3 is TGTGCCAGCAGCACCCGACTAGCGGGGGGGTACAATGAGCAGTTCTTC.

The gene calls are TRBV7-9 and TRBJ2-7, with D perhaps matching TRBD1 or TRBD2 (6 bases each). V lost 4 bases to trimming and J lost 2 bases, with 12 bases between them. The CDR3 covers 14 residues. Germline assignment: CDR1 SEHNR and CDR2 FQNEAQ (reference sequence). The CDR3 here is CASSSRDTAYEQYF. CDR3 nucleotides: TGTGCCAGCAGCTCGCGGGACACCGCCTACGAGCAGTACTTC.